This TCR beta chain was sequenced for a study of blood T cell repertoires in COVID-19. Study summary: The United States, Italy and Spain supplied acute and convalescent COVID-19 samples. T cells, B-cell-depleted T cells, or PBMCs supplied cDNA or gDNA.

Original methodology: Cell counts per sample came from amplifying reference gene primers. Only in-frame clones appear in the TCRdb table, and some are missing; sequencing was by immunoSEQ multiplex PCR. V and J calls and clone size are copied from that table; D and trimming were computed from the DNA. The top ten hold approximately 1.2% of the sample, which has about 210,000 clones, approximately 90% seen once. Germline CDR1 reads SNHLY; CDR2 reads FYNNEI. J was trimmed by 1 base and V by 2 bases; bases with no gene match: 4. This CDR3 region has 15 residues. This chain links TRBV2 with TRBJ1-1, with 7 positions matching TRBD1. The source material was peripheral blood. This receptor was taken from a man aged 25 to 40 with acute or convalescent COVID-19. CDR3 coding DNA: TGTGCCAGCAGTGAAAGGGGACAGAAGAACACTGAAGCTTTCTTT. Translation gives CASSERGQKNTEAFF.